This T cell receptor (beta chain) was captured by sequencing in a study of OX40 agonist ivuxolimab in advanced cancers. Across the study: Patients in the trial were receiving intravenous ivuxolimab every 2 weeks, at doses of 0.01 to 10 mg/kg.

Profiled with immunoSEQ multiplex PCR; TCRdb holds only in-frame clones, not every one. The profile shows about 63,000 clones, about 90% of them singletons. As regards this clone: Its matching antigen is unknown.

Germline lookup yields CDR1 MDHEN and CDR2 SYDVKM. This CDR3 spans 15 amino acids. Trimming stripped 5 bases from V and 4 bases from J, with 18 bases between. Findings of the study overall: At 0.1 to 3.0 mg/kg, CD4+ and CD8+ blood T cells expanded clonally by week 6. In CD8+ T cells, expanded clones were on average more numerous than in CD4+.

This chain links TRBV28 with TRBJ2-7, with unresolved D. Here the sequenced sample was CD4+ or CD8+ T cells sorted from blood, taken in a trial of the OX40 agonist ivuxolimab. The TCR comes from an adult with an advanced solid tumor such as melanoma, head and neck, liver or kidney cancer. CDR3 sequence reads: CASSRQGPTAYEQYF. The DNA of the CDR3 is TGTGCCAGCAGTCGCCAAGGCCCTACAGCGTACGAGCAGTACTTC.